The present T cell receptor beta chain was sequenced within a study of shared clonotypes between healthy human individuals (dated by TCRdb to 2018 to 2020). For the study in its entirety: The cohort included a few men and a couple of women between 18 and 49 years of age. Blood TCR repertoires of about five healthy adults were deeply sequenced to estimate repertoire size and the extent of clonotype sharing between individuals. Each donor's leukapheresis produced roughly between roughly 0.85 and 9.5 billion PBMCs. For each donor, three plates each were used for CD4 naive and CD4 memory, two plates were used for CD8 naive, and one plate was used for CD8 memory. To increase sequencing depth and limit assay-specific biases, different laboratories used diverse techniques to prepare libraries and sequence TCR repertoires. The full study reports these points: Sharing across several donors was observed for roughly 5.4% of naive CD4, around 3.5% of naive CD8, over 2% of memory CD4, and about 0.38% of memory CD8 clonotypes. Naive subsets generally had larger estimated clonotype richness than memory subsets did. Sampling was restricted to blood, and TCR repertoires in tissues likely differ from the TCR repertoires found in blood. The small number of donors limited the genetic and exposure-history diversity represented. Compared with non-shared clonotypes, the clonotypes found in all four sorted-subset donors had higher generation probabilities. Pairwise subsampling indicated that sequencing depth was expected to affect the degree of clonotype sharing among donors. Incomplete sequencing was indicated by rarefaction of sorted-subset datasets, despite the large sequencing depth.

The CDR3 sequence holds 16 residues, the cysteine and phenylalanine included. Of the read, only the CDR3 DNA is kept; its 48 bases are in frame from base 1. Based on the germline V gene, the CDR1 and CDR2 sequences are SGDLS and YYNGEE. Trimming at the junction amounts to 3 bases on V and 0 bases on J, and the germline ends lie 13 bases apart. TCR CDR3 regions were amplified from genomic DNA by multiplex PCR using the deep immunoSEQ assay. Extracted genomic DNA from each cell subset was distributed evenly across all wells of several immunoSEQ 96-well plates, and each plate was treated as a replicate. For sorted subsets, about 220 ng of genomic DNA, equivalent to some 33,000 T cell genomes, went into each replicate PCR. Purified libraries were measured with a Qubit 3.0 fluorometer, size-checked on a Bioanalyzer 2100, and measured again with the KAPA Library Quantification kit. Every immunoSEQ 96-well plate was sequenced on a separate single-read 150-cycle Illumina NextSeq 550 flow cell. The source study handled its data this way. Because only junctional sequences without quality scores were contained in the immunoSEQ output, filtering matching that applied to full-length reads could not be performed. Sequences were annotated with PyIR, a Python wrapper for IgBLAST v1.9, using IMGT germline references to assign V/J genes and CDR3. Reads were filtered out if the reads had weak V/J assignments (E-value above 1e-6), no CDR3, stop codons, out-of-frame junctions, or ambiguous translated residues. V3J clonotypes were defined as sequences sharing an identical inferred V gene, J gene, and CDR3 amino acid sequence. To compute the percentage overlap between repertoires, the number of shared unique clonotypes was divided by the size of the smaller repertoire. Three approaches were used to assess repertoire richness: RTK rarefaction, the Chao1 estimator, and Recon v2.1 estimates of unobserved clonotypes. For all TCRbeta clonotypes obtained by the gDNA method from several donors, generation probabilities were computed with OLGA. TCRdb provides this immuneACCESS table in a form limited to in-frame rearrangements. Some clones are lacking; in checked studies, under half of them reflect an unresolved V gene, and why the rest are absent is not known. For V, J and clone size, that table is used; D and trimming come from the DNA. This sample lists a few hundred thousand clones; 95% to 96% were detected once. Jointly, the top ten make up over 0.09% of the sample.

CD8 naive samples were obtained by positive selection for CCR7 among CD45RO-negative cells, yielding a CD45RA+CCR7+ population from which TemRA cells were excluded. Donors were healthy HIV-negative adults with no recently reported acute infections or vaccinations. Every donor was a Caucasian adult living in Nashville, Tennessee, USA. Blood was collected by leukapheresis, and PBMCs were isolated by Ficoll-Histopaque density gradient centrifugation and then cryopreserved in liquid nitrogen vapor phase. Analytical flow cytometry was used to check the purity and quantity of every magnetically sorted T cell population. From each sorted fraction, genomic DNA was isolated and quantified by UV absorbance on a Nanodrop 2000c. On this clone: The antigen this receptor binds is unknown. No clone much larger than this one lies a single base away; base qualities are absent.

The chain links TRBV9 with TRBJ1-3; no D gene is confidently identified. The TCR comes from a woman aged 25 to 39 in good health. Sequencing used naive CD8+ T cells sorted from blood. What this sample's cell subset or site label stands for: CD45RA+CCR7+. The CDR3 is CASSGRPGSSGNTIYF. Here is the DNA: TGTGCCAGCAGCGGAAGACCGGGGAGCTCTGGAAACACCATATATTTT.